The 20 T cell receptor beta chains below come from one sample, sequenced in a study of T cell responses to AZD1222 COVID-19 vaccine. Generated by immunoSEQ multiplex PCR, the TCRdb table keeps only in-frame clones and is missing some. The data show about 140,000 clones, more than 80% seen once. Sequenced here: peripheral blood, sampled on day 0 of AZD1222 vaccination. These receptors were collected from an adult in good health.

The chain uses TRBV28 and TRBJ1-1, with TRBD1 identical over 9 bases. The germline CDR1 and CDR2 sequences are MDHEN and SYDVKM. This CDR3 is built from 14 residues. V dropped 4 bases and J dropped 8; count of bases not matched to a gene: 8. The CDR3 spells CASSSPPGQGEAFF. The CDR3 nucleotides are TGTGCCAGCAGTTCTCCTCCGGGACAGGGCGAAGCTTTCTTT.

The rearrangement joins TRBV19 to TRBJ2-1; TRBD1 matches 9 bases. Per the germline V gene, CDR1 is LNHDA and CDR2 is SQIVND (reference sequence). J lost 2 bases, V lost 3 bases, and 5 bases had no gene match. CDR3 size: 16 residues. Here the CDR3 reads CASSIGTGSTYNEQFF. The CDR3 nucleotides read TGTGCCAGTAGTATCGGGACAGGGAGCACCTACAATGAGCAGTTCTTC.

The genes are TRBV6-5 and TRBJ1-5, with a tentative D call TRBD1 (5 bases). Germline CDR1 and CDR2: MNHEY and SVGAGI. The CDR3 sequence is 16 residues long. V lost 3 bases to trimming and J lost 1 base, with 13 bases between them. CDR3 DNA: TGTGCCAGCAGTTATTCGAGGGGAGACAGCAATCAGCCCCAGCATTTT. Protein: CASSYSRGDSNQPQHF.

A word on this clone: The same CDR3 arises from other DNA sequences in this sample as well. V usage is TRBV2 and J usage is TRBJ1-5; D remains unclear. Germline CDR1 and CDR2: SNHLY and FYNNEI. Trimming removed 4 bases at V and 1 base at J, with 5 bases between. The CDR3 spans 13 residues. Here the CDR3 reads CASSGQSNQPQHF. CDR3 DNA: TGTGCCAGCAGTGGGCAGAGCAATCAGCCCCAGCATTTT.

CDR3 protein: CASGGGQPQHF. The CDR3, as DNA: TGTGCCTCCGGCGGGGGGCAGCCCCAGCATTTT. The rearrangement uses TRBV19 and TRBJ1-5, with D perhaps matching TRBD1 (5 bases). Germline-derived CDR1 and CDR2 are LNHDA and SQIVND (reference sequence). Trimming removed 11 bases from V and 7 bases from J, with 12 bases in between. The CDR3 totals 11 residues.

This clone was recorded once. The CDR3 is CASSFGGSAYEQYF. The CDR3 region has the DNA TGTGCCAGCAGTTTCGGAGGGAGTGCCTACGAGCAGTACTTC. V is TRBV27 and J is TRBJ2-7; possible D gene TRBD2, 6 bases. V dropped 3 bases and J dropped 2 bases, with 11 bases sitting between them. The CDR3 sequence is 14 residues long. In germline, CDR1 is MNHEY, CDR2 SMNVEV (reference sequence).

The chain joins TRBV4-2 to TRBJ2-7, with D perhaps given as TRBD1 or TRBD2 (5 bases each). The CDR3 is 15 amino acids. V was pared by 1 base and J by 0 bases, with 10 bases between. Germline CDR1 reads LGHNA; CDR2 reads YNFKEQ. The CDR3 DNA follows: TGTGCCAGCAGCCAAGCCGGGACGAGCTCCTACGAGCAGTACTTC. Its protein is CASSQAGTSSYEQYF.

The chain links TRBV12-3 or TRBV12-4 to TRBJ1-1; no definite D call. CDR3 length equals 13 residues. Trimming left V 1 base short and J 4 bases short, with 7 bases between. CDR3 protein: CASSLGGSTEAFF. Written as DNA, the CDR3 is TGTGCCAGCAGTTTAGGGGGAAGCACTGAAGCTTTCTTT.

This clone was recorded only once. The gene calls are TRBV11-3 and TRBJ2-1, with D unresolved. This CDR3 is built from 13 residues. Germline V gives CDR1 SGHNT, CDR2 YENEEA. V shed 5 bases and J shed 8 bases, with 13 bases lying between them. The CDR3 DNA reads TGTGCCAGCAGCGCCCTTGTAGACGATGAGCAGTTCTTC. Its translation: CASSALVDDEQFF.

This sequence joins TRBV28 and TRBJ2-7; tentative D call: TRBD1 (8 bases). The CDR3 is 13 residues long. The ends were cut back, 6 bases at V and 5 bases at J, with 14 bases in the middle. Germline CDR1 reads MDHEN; CDR2 reads SYDVKM. CDR3 loop: CASSPTGGDEQYF. CDR3 DNA: TGTGCCAGCAGCCCCACAGGGGGGGACGAGCAGTACTTC.

The chain joins TRBV7-9 to TRBJ1-1, with D possibly matching TRBD1 (5 bases). The CDR3 contains 15 residues. Trimming took 0 bases from V and 1 from J, leaving 9 bases between them. The germline V gene encodes CDR1 SEHNR and CDR2 FQNEAQ (reference sequence). The CDR3 spells CASSLAGGTNTEAFF. The CDR3 DNA reads TGTGCCAGCAGCTTAGCGGGGGGGACGAACACTGAAGCTTTCTTT.

J is TRBJ1-2 and V is TRBV5-8, with a weak D call TRBD1 (5 bases). Trimming stripped 0 bases from V and 1 base from J, with 7 bases between. The CDR3 has 14 amino acids. CDR1 is SGHTS, CDR2 YDEGEE, per germline. The CDR3 protein is CASSLGGVNYGYTF. Written as DNA, the CDR3 is TGTGCCAGCAGCTTGGGAGGGGTTAACTATGGCTACACCTTC.

This rearrangement joins TRBV7-9 to TRBJ2-1, with 7 bases matching TRBD2. The CDR3 is 14 amino acids. With 1 base clipped from V and 5 bases from J, the junction kept 2 bases outside the gene matches. Germline lookup yields CDR1 SEHNR and CDR2 FQNEAQ (reference sequence). CDR3 sequence reads: CASSLVGTNNEQFF. CDR3 coding DNA: TGTGCCAGCAGCTTAGTTGGGACTAACAATGAGCAGTTCTTC.

CDR3 sequence reads: CASSPPRGPEARHEQFF. The CDR3 DNA follows: TGTGCCAGCAGTCCCCCCAGAGGGCCTGAGGCGCGGCATGAGCAGTTCTTC. The chain is built from TRBV6-2 or TRBV6-3 and TRBJ2-1; tentatively, D is TRBD2 (5 bases). V shed 5 bases and J shed 8 bases, with 25 bases lying between them. CDR1 is MNHEY, CDR2 SVGEGT, per germline. This CDR3 is 17 amino acids long.

The CDR3 loop is CASRQGMNSPLHF. CDR3 nucleotide sequence: TGTGCCAGCAGACAGGGGATGAATTCACCCCTCCACTTT. This chain joins TRBV28 and TRBJ1-6; 7 bases agree with TRBD1. V was clipped by 6 bases and J by 7 bases; unmatched bases: 3. The CDR3 extends over 13 amino acids. Germline V gene sequence: CDR1 MDHEN, CDR2 SYDVKM.

The chain recombines TRBV11-2 with TRBJ2-5; 10 positions match TRBD2. The CDR3 is 14 residues long. V lost 3 bases to trimming and J lost 7 bases; unmatched junction nucleotides: 5. The germline V gene encodes CDR1 SGHAT and CDR2 FQNNGV. CDR3 in DNA: TGTGCCAGCAGCTTTACTAGCGGGACCGTGACCCAGTACTTC. This codes for CASSFTSGTVTQYF.

The J gene is TRBJ1-3, the V gene TRBV28; D not certain. The germline V gene has CDR1 MDHEN and CDR2 SYDVKM. The CDR3 covers 15 residues. Trimming cost V 6 bases and J 3 bases, with 15 bases left between them. CDR3 loop: CASSQRPLRGNTIYF. The CDR3 nucleotides read TGTGCCAGCAGCCAACGACCCCTCCGTGGAAACACCATATATTTT.

The chain joins TRBV6-5 to TRBJ1-2; D is possibly TRBD1 (5 bases). This CDR3 is built from 14 residues. Germline V gives CDR1 MNHEY, CDR2 SVGAGI. V was clipped by 6 bases and J by 4 bases, with 15 bases between them. In DNA, the CDR3 is TGTGCCAGCAGCTCAGCCGGGACGACCTATGGCTACACCTTC. Protein: CASSSAGTTYGYTF.

The J gene is TRBJ2-5, the V gene TRBV9; 8 bases align to TRBD2. The CDR3 runs 15 residues. J gave up 2 bases and V 0 bases, and 3 bases lay outside the gene matches. The germline CDR1 and CDR2 sequences are SGDLS and YYNGEE. In DNA form, the CDR3 reads TGTGCCAGCAGCGTAGCCCCGGGGGGGCAAGAGACCCAGTACTTC. Encoded protein: CASSVAPGGQETQYF.

The chain links TRBV3-1 (or the pseudogene TRBV3-2) to TRBJ1-3; no clear D. This CDR3 region has 14 residues. V was trimmed by 4 bases and J by 0 bases, leaving 7 bases between them. The germline gives CDR1 LGHDT, CDR2 YNNKEL (reference sequence). The CDR3 DNA sequence: TGTGCCAGCAGCCGCAGAGACTCTGGAAACACCATATATTTT. This encodes CASSRRDSGNTIYF.